The TCR beta chain described here comes from a study of human T cells and chemical hapten exposure. Total RNA came from unfractionated whole blood. This clonotype was detected ten times or more. Unique molecular identifiers were affixed to discrete cDNA molecules within the library. TCRdb ran MiXCR on the reads and lists one entry per CDR3 protein. The sample contains about 120,000 distinct CDR3 sequences, over 6.5% of which appear only once. The TCR originated in a human donor in good health. Some clones in this sample may be carry-over from other donors' samples. Sequencing was carried out using whole blood.

The CDR3 coding sequence is TGTGCCAGCAGACAGGGTCGGTCTAATGAAAAACTGTTTTTT. Protein: CASRQGRSNEKLFF. The chain has TRBV2 and TRBJ1-4, with D perhaps TRBD1 (6 bases). The CDR3 contains 14 residues. Germline V lookup: CDR1 SNHLY, CDR2 FYNNEI. Trimming removed 6 bases from V and 3 bases from J, with 11 bases in between.